This T cell receptor beta chain stems from a study of read filtering for tumor transcriptome and immune sequencing. CDR1 and CDR2 (germline): SQVTM, ANQGSEA. The CDR3 totals 15 residues. V lost 5 bases, J lost 2 bases, and 18 bases lay in between. Sampling of bone marrow took place during active disease in every patient. The library was built from around 400 ng RNA with molecular barcoded adaptors for alpha/delta and beta/gamma chains. TCRdb ran MiXCR on the reads and lists one entry per CDR3 protein. The sample has 90,000 or so distinct CDR3 sequences; 20% to 25% are singletons. This chain uses TRBV29-1 with TRBJ2-5, with D tentatively TRBD2 (5 bases). This receptor was obtained from a donor at least 40 years old with multiple myeloma. Sample: a population of CD138-negative cells sorted from bone marrow. The CDR3 DNA follows: TGCAGCGTTATTAGACATCCCAGGAGGCAAGAGACCCAGTACTTC. Encoded protein: CSVIRHPRRQETQYF.